This T cell receptor (beta chain) stems from a study of blood T cells in healthy people across ages. For the study at large: Roughly one uniquely barcoded beta molecule per two T cells was captured.

Donors ranged from about 6 to 95 years old and were healthy Caucasians in Russia. Through a sample-barcoded 5' primer and a J-beta primer mix, a second PCR was run for roughly 6 to 12 cycles. Unique molecular identifiers of 12 random nucleotides labeled each cDNA. TCRdb re-derived calls from the 5' RACE reads in MiXCR, one entry per CDR3 protein. The sample contains roughly 800,000 distinct CDR3 sequences, 58% of which appear only once. Study-level points and caveats: Roughly linearly, TCR beta diversity per million T cells fell as age increased.

The CDR3 consists of 13 residues. Germline V gene data show CDR1 as LGHNA and CDR2 as YNFKEQ. Trimming removed 6 bases from V and 7 bases from J; junction bases left unmatched: 7. This clonotype was observed a few times. Its matching antigen is unknown. The rearrangement uses TRBV4-2 and TRBJ2-5; 8 bases agree with TRBD2. The sample consisted of blood. The receptor comes from a man aged 25-45 years in good health. The CDR3 spells CASRGAGVGTQYF. The CDR3 DNA follows: TGTGCCAGCAGAGGAGCGGGAGTGGGGACCCAGTACTTC.